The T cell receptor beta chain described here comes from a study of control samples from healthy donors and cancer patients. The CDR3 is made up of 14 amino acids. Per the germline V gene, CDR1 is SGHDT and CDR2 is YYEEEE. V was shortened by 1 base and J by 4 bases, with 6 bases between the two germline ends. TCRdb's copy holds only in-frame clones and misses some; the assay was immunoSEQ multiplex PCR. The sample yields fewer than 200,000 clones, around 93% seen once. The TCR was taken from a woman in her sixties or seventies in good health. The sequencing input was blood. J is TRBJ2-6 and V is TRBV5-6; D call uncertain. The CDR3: CASSLLTGANVLTF. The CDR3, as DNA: TGTGCCAGCAGCTTGTTGACGGGGGCCAACGTCCTGACTTTC. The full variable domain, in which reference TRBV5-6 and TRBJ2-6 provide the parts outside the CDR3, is DAGVTQSPTHLIKTRGQQVTLRCSPKSGHDTVSWYQQALGQGPQFIFQYYEEEERQRGNFPDRFSGHQFPNYSSELNVNALLLGDSALYLCASSLLTGANVLTFGAGSRLTVL.